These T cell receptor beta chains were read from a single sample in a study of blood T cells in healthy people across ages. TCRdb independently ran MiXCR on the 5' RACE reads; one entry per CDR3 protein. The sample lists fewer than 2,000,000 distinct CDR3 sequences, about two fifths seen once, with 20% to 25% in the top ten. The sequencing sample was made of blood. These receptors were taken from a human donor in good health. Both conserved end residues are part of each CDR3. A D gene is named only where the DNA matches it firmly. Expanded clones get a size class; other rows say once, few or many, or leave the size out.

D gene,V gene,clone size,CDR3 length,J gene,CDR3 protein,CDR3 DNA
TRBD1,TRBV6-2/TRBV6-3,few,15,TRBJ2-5,CASSYSRGQRETQYF,TGTGCCAGCAGTTACTCCAGGGGGCAGAGGGAGACCCAGTACTTC
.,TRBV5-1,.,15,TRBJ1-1,CASSLDPPGDTEAFF,TGCGCCAGCAGCTTAGATCCGCCAGGGGACACTGAAGCTTTCTTT
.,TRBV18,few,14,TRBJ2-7,CASSASGTSYEQYF,TGTGCCAGCTCAGCCTCTGGGACGTCTTACGAGCAGTACTTC
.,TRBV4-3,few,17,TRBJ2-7,CASSQAKGQEFPYEQYF,TGCGCCAGCAGCCAAGCTAAGGGTCAGGAGTTCCCCTACGAGCAGTACTTC
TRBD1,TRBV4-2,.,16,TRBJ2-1,CASSQSWTGGSDEQFF,TGTGCCAGCAGCCAATCGTGGACAGGGGGCTCCGATGAGCAGTTCTTC
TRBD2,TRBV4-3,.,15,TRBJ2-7,CASSQRGGGTYEQYF,TGCGCCAGCAGCCAGCGCGGGGGGGGGACCTACGAGCAGTACTTC
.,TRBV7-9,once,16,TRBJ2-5,CASSFSSGTAEETQYF,TGTGCCAGCAGCTTCAGCTCCGGGACCGCAGAAGAGACCCAGTACTTC
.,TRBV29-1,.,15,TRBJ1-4,CSVEGSADPGEKLFF,TGCAGCGTTGAAGGGAGTGCCGACCCCGGTGAAAAACTGTTTTTT
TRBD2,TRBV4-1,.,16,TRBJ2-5,CASSSTRGGFGETQYF,TGCGCCAGCAGCTCTACGCGGGGGGGCTTTGGAGAGACCCAGTACTTC
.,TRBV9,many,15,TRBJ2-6,CASSDGLPQANVLTF,TGTGCCAGCAGCGATGGACTCCCCCAGGCCAACGTCCTGACTTTC
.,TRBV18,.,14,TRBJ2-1,CASSLQNSGDEQFF,TGTGCCAGCTCACTCCAGAACAGTGGAGATGAGCAGTTCTTC
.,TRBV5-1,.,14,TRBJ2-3,CASSAGASTDTQYF,TGCGCCAGCTCGGCGGGGGCGAGCACAGATACGCAGTATTTT
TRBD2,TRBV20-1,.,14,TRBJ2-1,CSAALAGGWNEQFF,TGCAGTGCTGCACTAGCGGGGGGGTGGAATGAGCAGTTCTTC
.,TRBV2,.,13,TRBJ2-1,CASSRTEYNEQFF,TGTGCCAGCAGTCGGACAGAATACAATGAGCAGTTCTTC
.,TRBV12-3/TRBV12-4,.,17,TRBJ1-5,CASSPPGQQYSNQPQHF,TGTGCCAGCAGTCCACCGGGGCAGCAATATAGCAATCAGCCCCAGCATTTT
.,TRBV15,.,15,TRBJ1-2,CATSRDQIGAYGYTF,TGTGCCACCAGCAGAGATCAAATAGGGGCCTATGGCTACACCTTC
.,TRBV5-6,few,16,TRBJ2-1,CASSFMSIPVYNEQFF,TGTGCCAGCAGCTTTATGAGTATCCCCGTCTACAATGAGCAGTTCTTC
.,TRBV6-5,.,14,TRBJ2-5,CASRGPSWGETQYF,TGTGCCAGCAGGGGCCCCTCTTGGGGAGAGACCCAGTACTTC
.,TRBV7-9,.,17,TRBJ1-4,CASSLGVRDMRDEKLFF,TGTGCCAGCAGCTTAGGGGTTCGGGACATGCGGGATGAAAAACTGTTTTTT
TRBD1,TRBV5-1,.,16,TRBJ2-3,CASSLGGTGRTDTQYF,TGCGCCAGCAGCTTGGGCGGGACAGGTCGTACAGATACGCAGTATTTT
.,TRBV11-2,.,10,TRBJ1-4,CASGGEKLFF,TGTGCCAGCGGGGGTGAAAAACTGTTTTTT
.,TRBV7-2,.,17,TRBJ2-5,CASRFERGVQGQETQYF,TGTGCCAGCAGGTTTGAGCGAGGGGTTCAGGGGCAAGAGACCCAGTACTTC
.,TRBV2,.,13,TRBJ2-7,CANKTVASYEQYF,TGTGCCAACAAAACGGTCGCCTCCTACGAGCAGTACTTC
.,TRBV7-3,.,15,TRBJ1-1,CASSLMGGTNTEAFF,TGTGCCAGCAGCTTAATGGGAGGCACGAACACTGAAGCTTTCTTT
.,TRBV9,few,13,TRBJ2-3,CASSVGFPDTQYF,TGTGCCAGCAGCGTAGGGTTCCCAGATACGCAGTATTTT
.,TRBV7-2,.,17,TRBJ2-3,CASRRSQGGQGTDTQYF,TGTGCCAGCAGACGGTCCCAGGGGGGGCAAGGCACAGATACGCAGTATTTT
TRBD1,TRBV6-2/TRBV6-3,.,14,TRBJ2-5,CARLTGTGEETQYF,TGTGCCAGACTAACCGGGACAGGAGAAGAGACCCAGTACTTC
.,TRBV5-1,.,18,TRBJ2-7,CASSPSRTADPLGEEQYF,TGCGCCAGCTCACCCTCGAGGACAGCCGATCCCCTGGGGGAAGAGCAGTACTTC
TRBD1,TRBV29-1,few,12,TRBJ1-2,CSFGTGRDGYTF,TGCAGCTTCGGGACAGGGAGGGACGGCTACACCTTC
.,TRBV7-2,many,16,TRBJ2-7,CASSLVGGHSSYEQYF,TGTGCCAGCAGCTTAGTGGGAGGTCACAGCTCCTACGAGCAGTACTTC
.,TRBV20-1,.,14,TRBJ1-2,CSASLAGQGYGYTF,TGCAGTGCTAGCCTGGCGGGGCAGGGGTATGGCTACACCTTC
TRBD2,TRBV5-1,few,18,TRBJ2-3,CASSPTSGGTRYTDTQYF,TGCGCCAGCAGCCCGACTAGCGGGGGGACCAGGTACACAGATACGCAGTATTTT
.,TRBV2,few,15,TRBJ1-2,CACSPNTEVNYGYTF,TGTGCCTGCAGCCCCAACACTGAAGTTAACTATGGCTACACCTTC